The entry below describes one TCR beta chain. The data derive from a study of cytomegalovirus exposure and HLA in healthy donors. Across the whole study: Previous work identified 100 million or so unique TCR beta sequences from around 170 million T cells.

PCR amplification relied on 60 Vbeta primers (plus 13 Jbeta primers). The method was immunoSEQ multiplex PCR; TCRdb's version includes in-frame clones alone and lacks a portion of them. Among about 100,000 clones, roughly 78% were seen once, and the ten largest hold around 0.76%. The trim removed 5 bases at V and 9 bases at J, leaving 10 bases unmatched. The CDR3 is 16 amino acids. From germline, CDR1 is PRHDT and CDR2 FYEKMQ (reference sequence). Sequencing was performed on PBMCs. V gene TRBV13 combines with J gene TRBJ2-1; TRBD2 aligns across 13 bases. The clonotype originates from a woman aged 60 to 75 in good health and CMV-seronegative. In DNA form, the CDR3 reads TGTGCCAGCAGCCCTGGACTAGCGGGAGAGGTAGGTGAGCAGTTCTTC. Its translation: CASSPGLAGEVGEQFF.